This is a list of T cell receptor beta chains from one sample in a study of CD8 T cells in Susac syndrome. Each CDR3 protein gets one entry after TCRdb re-called the immunoSEQ multiplex PCR reads with MiXCR. The table records fewer than 350,000 distinct CDR3 sequences, approximately 85% of them present only once. What was sequenced was CD8+ T cells from PBMCs. These receptor sequences come from a human donor with multiple sclerosis. CDR3s include the opening cysteine and the closing phenylalanine or tryptophan. The D gene is left open where the match is weak. Clone size is stated in some rows and not others, as once, few, many or a class when expanded.

d_gene | j_gene | abundance | v_gene | len | CDR3aa | CDR3nt
NA | TRBJ1-5 | NA | TRBV10-2 | 15 | CASSEGPQSNQPQHF | TGCGCCAGCAGCGAGGGACCGCAAAGCAATCAGCCCCAGCATTTT
NA | TRBJ2-1 | NA | TRBV15 | 15 | CATSRDTDSYNEQFF | TGTGCCACCAGCCGGGACACCGACTCCTACAATGAGCAGTTCTTC
NA | TRBJ1-1 | NA | TRBV4-1 | 14 | CASSQVEGSTEAFF | TGCGCCAGCAGCCAAGTAGAGGGTAGCACTGAAGCTTTCTTT
TRBD1 | TRBJ1-1 | once | TRBV4-3 | 15 | CASSQDDRANTEAFF | TGCGCCAGCAGCCAAGACGACAGGGCGAACACTGAAGCTTTCTTT
TRBD1 | TRBJ2-7 | few | TRBV15 | 18 | CATSTGAQTGSLFYEQYF | TGTGCCACCAGCACAGGAGCGCAGACAGGGTCCCTTTTCTACGAGCAGTACTTC
NA | TRBJ2-1 | NA | TRBV5-6 | 14 | CASSLGLGHNEQFF | TGTGCCAGCAGCTTGGGACTAGGTCACAATGAGCAGTTCTTC
NA | TRBJ1-1 | NA | TRBV12-3/TRBV12-4 | 14 | CASSLEFTGTEAFF | TGTGCCAGCAGTTTAGAATTTACAGGGACTGAAGCTTTCTTT
NA | TRBJ1-5 | NA | TRBV28 | 14 | CASSFEISNQPQHF | TGTGCCAGCAGTTTTGAGATAAGCAATCAGCCCCAGCATTTT
TRBD1 | TRBJ2-2 | NA | TRBV19 | 16 | CASTLSGQGWTGELFF | TGTGCCAGTACCCTTTCCGGACAGGGATGGACCGGGGAGCTGTTTTTT
NA | TRBJ1-1 | NA | TRBV4-1 | 15 | CASSRSAGSNTEAFF | TGCGCCAGCAGCCGATCAGCCGGCTCGAACACTGAAGCTTTCTTT
TRBD2 | TRBJ2-3 | NA | TRBV20-1 | 16 | CSAVRRLAGGADTQYF | TGCAGTGCAGTGCGCAGACTAGCGGGAGGGGCAGATACGCAGTATTTT
TRBD2 | TRBJ2-7 | NA | TRBV9 | 14 | CASSFTSGSYEQYF | TGTGCCAGCAGCTTTACTAGCGGTTCCTACGAGCAGTACTTC
TRBD2 | TRBJ2-1 | once | TRBV12-3/TRBV12-4 | 16 | CASSFYPAGGESEQFF | TGTGCCAGCAGTTTCTACCCGGCGGGAGGCGAAAGTGAGCAGTTCTTC
NA | TRBJ2-7 | NA | TRBV7-9 | 14 | CASSPQVVPYEQYF | TGTGCCAGCAGCCCCCAAGTGGTACCCTACGAGCAGTACTTC
TRBD2 | TRBJ2-1 | NA | TRBV4-2 | 19 | CASSQETSGRALGYNEQFF | TGTGCCAGCAGCCAAGAAACTAGCGGGAGGGCCCTCGGTTACAATGAGCAGTTCTTC
NA | TRBJ2-3 | once | TRBV7-3 | 17 | CASSGTSNMGLTDTQYF | TGTGCCAGCAGCGGTACTAGCAATATGGGCCTCACAGATACGCAGTATTTT
NA | TRBJ1-4 | NA | TRBV30 | 14 | CAWSVGAGDEKLFF | TGTGCCTGGAGTGTTGGGGCAGGGGACGAAAAACTGTTTTTT
TRBD1 | TRBJ2-7 | NA | TRBV7-6 | 14 | CASSGDSPTYEQYF | TGTGCCAGCAGCGGGGACAGCCCCACCTACGAGCAGTACTTC
NA | TRBJ1-5 | NA | TRBV27 | 15 | CASSLVGPLNQPQHF | TGTGCCAGCAGTTTAGTGGGGCCGCTGAATCAGCCCCAGCATTTT
NA | TRBJ2-5 | NA | TRBV29-1 | 11 | CSVDRTRTQYF | TGCAGCGTTGATAGGACCCGAACCCAGTACTTC
NA | TRBJ2-2 | NA | TRBV6-4 | 14 | CASSDFTGSGELFF | TGTGCCAGCAGTGATTTTACAGGGTCCGGGGAGCTGTTTTTT
NA | TRBJ2-1 | NA | TRBV29-1 | 13 | CSVAERSYNEQFF | TGCAGCGTTGCGGAGCGGTCCTACAATGAGCAGTTCTTC
TRBD1 | TRBJ2-7 | NA | TRBV27 | 17 | CASSLSIRQGPFYEQYF | TGTGCCAGCAGTTTATCGATCCGACAGGGCCCTTTCTACGAGCAGTACTTC